This T cell receptor beta chain emerged from a study of T cell responses to AZD1222 COVID-19 vaccine. The V end lost 2 bases, the J end lost 6 bases, and 14 bases lay between the germline ends. Looked up from germline, CDR1 is MNHEY and CDR2 is SMNVEV (reference sequence). This CDR3 spans 15 amino acids. Here immunoSEQ multiplex PCR was the method, and the copy in TCRdb shows in-frame clones only, minus some. In the table there are about 140,000 clones, approximately 90% of which are singletons. V usage is TRBV27 and J usage is TRBJ1-5; possibly TRBD1 for D (6 bases). The source was peripheral blood, collected on day 0 of AZD1222 vaccination. This TCR was recovered from an adult in good health. The CDR3 spells CASSLGGQGSQPQHF. In nucleotides, the CDR3 is TGTGCCAGCAGTTTAGGGGGTCAGGGGAGTCAGCCCCAGCATTTT.